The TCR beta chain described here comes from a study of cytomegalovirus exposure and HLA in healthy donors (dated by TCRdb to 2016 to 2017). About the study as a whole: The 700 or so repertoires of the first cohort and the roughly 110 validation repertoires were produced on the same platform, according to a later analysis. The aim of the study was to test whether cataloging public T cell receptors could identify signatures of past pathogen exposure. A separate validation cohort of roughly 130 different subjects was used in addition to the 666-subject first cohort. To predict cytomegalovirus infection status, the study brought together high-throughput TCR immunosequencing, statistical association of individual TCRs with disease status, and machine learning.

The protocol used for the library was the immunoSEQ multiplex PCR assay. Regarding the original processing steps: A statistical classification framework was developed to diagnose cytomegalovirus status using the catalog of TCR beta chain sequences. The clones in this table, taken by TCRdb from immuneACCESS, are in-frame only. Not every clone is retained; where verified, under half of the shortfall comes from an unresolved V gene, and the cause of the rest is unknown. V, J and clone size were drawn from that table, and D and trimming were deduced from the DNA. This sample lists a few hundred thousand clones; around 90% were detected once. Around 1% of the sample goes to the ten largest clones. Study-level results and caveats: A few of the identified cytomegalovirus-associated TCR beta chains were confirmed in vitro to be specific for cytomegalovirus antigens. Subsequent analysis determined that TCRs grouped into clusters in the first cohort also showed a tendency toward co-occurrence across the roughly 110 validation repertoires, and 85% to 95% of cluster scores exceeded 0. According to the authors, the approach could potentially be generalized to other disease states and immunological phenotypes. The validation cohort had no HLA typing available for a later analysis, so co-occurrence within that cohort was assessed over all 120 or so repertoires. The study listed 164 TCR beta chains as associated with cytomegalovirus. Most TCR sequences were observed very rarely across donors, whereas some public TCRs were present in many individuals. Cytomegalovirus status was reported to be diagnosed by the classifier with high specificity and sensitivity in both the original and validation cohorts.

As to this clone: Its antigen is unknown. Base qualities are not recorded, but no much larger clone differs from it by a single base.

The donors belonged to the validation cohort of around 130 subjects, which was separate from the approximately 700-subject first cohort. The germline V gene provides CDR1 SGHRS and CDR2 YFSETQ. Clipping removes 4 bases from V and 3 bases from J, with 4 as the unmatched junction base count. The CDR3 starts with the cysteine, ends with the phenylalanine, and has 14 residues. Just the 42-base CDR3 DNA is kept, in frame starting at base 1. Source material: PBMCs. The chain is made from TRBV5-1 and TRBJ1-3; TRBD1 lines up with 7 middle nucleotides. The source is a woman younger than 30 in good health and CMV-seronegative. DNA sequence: TGCGCCAGCAGCGACGGACAGGTTGGAAACACCATATATTTT. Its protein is CASSDGQVGNTIYF. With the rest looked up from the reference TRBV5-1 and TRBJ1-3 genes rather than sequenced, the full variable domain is KAGVTQTPRYLIKTRGQQVTLSCSPISGHRSVSWYQQTPGQGLQFLFEYFSETQRNKGNFPGRFSGRQFSNSRSEMNVSTLELGDSALYLCASSDGQVGNTIYFGEGSWLTVV.